This T cell receptor (beta chain) was identified in a study of OX40 agonist ivuxolimab in advanced cancers. Across the whole study: Patient treatment consisted of intravenous ivuxolimab administration every 2 weeks at 0.01 to 10 mg/kg. The dose-escalation group included hepatocellular carcinoma, melanoma, renal cell carcinoma and head and neck cancer.

Comment on this clone: Its antigen is not identified.

Germline CDR1 is SGHDT and CDR2 is YYEEEE. V dropped 1 base and J dropped 3 bases, with 8 bases sitting between them. The CDR3 loop spans 13 amino acids. Study-wide results and limits: By week 6 at 0.1 to 3.0 mg/kg, blood CD4+ and CD8+ T cells had expanded clonally. There were, on average, more expanded clones in CD8+ T cells than in CD4+.

Only in-frame clones appear in the TCRdb table, and some are missing; sequencing was by immunoSEQ multiplex PCR. The repertoire holds fewer than 30,000 clones, about 88% seen once, with around 31% in the top ten. The sequencing here drew on CD4+ or CD8+ T cells sorted from blood, taken in a trial of the OX40 agonist ivuxolimab. This TCR derives from an adult with an advanced solid tumor such as melanoma, head and neck, liver or kidney cancer. The rearrangement links TRBV5-6 to TRBJ2-7; D is uncertain. The CDR3 is CASSLLEIYEQYF. The CDR3 region has the DNA TGTGCCAGCAGCTTGCTTGAAATCTACGAGCAGTACTTC.